A single sample is the source of the 13 T cell receptor beta chains below, sequenced in a study. TCRdb reprocessed the RT-PCR reads via MiXCR and lists one record per CDR3 protein. The table lists more than 550,000 distinct CDR3 sequences, approximately 14% of them singletons, with about 3.9% in the top ten. The sample comprised memory CD4+ T cells from blood. The source is a female donor in good health, serving as a healthy control.

The chain joins TRBV5-1 to TRBJ1-1, with D tentatively TRBD1 (6 bases). The germline gives CDR1 SGHRS, CDR2 YFSETQ. The CDR3 spans 15 residues. Trimming left V 4 bases short and J 0 bases short, with 13 bases between. The CDR3 DNA reads as TGCGCCAGCAGCGAACGACAGGATTTGAACACTGAAGCTTTCTTT. Translated, it gives CASSERQDLNTEAFF.

This clonotype was seen many times. The V and J genes are TRBV5-1 and TRBJ2-1, with D tentatively TRBD1 (6 bases). The germline gives CDR1 SGHRS, CDR2 YFSETQ. V lost 2 bases to trimming and J lost 9 bases, with 9 bases between them. The CDR3 sequence is 12 residues long. The CDR3: CASSLQGLEQFF. As DNA, the CDR3 is TGCGCCAGCAGCTTACAGGGTCTTGAGCAGTTCTTC.

This clonotype was observed at least ten times. V and J are TRBV2 and TRBJ2-2, with a possible D match to TRBD2 (5 bases). The CDR3 runs 13 residues. Germline CDR1 is SNHLY and CDR2 is FYNNEI. V gave up 6 bases and J gave up 5 bases, with 10 bases separating them. The CDR3 loop is CASREDLTGELFF. CDR3 bases: TGTGCCAGCAGGGAGGATCTGACCGGGGAGCTGTTTTTT.

This clonotype was seen more than once but under ten times. The CDR3 bases are TGTGCCAGCTCACCATCTGCAGGGAGGAACACTGAAGCTTTCTTT. It encodes CASSPSAGRNTEAFF. The rearrangement joins TRBV18 to TRBJ1-1, with D maybe TRBD1 (5 bases). There are 15 residues in the CDR3. From germline, CDR1 is KGHSH and CDR2 LQKENI. Trimming removed 2 bases at V and 1 base at J, with 11 bases between.

This clonotype was recorded a few times. The chain carries TRBV7-2 and TRBJ1-3; no firm D call. The length of the CDR3 is 13 residues. CDR1 and CDR2 (germline): SGHTA, FQGNSA. V lost 8 bases, J lost 0 bases, and 8 bases lay in between. The CDR3 DNA reads as TGTGCCAGCTCCCCGCGCTCTGGAAACACCATATATTTT. This sequence encodes CASSPRSGNTIYF.

The V and J genes are TRBV3-1 and TRBJ1-5; D gene ambiguous. V was shortened by 0 bases and J by 9 bases, with 9 bases between the two germline ends. Germline-derived CDR1 and CDR2 are LGHDT and YNNKEL (reference sequence). The CDR3 runs 13 residues. The DNA for the CDR3 is TGTGCCAGCAGCCAAGACCCGTTTGCGCCCCAGCATTTT. Translated, it gives CASSQDPFAPQHF.

There are many counts of this clonotype. The J gene is TRBJ1-2, the V gene TRBV20-1; 9 positions match TRBD1. Germline CDR1 reads DFQATT; CDR2 reads SNEGSKA (reference sequence). The ends lost 7 bases at V and 0 bases at J; junction bases unmatched: 9. This CDR3 is 15 amino acids long. This CDR3 reads CSVPGQGRSNYGYTF. For the CDR3, the DNA is TGCAGTGTACCGGGACAGGGTCGGTCTAACTATGGCTACACCTTC.

In its sample, this clonotype was seen many times. The genes are TRBV20-1 and TRBJ2-1; TRBD2 agrees at 7 bases. The V gene's germline CDR1 is DFQATT and CDR2 SNEGSKA (reference sequence). This CDR3 is 15 amino acids long. V lost 6 bases, J lost 0 bases, and 8 bases stayed unmatched. CDR3 DNA: TGCAGTGCAACGACTAGCCTCAGCTCCTACAATGAGCAGTTCTTC. Encoded protein: CSATTSLSSYNEQFF.

This clonotype appeared a few times. The chain carries TRBV7-2 and TRBJ1-1; D is perhaps TRBD1 (5 bases). Trimming removed 1 base at V and 4 bases at J, with 13 bases between. The germline V gene encodes CDR1 SGHTA and CDR2 FQGNSA. There are 15 residues in the CDR3. Here the CDR3 DNA reads TGTGCCAGCAGCTTAGACGGGGGATTTGGCACTGAAGCTTTCTTT. Its translation: CASSLDGGFGTEAFF.

This clonotype has a handful of counts. The chain uses TRBV18 and TRBJ1-5; no clear D. CDR1 KGHSH and CDR2 LQKENI come from the germline V gene. Trimming left V 3 bases short and J 5 bases short, with 11 bases between. The CDR3 runs to 14 residues. The CDR3: CASSPGRADQPQHF. The CDR3 bases are TGTGCCAGCTCACCGGGTAGGGCCGATCAGCCCCAGCATTTT.

This clonotype showed up just a few times. V usage is TRBV30 and J usage is TRBJ1-2; D is possibly TRBD1 (5 bases). V lost 1 base and J lost 7, with 13 bases in between. The germline V gene encodes CDR1 GTSNPN and CDR2 SVGIG (reference sequence). This CDR3 has 13 amino acids. CDR3 DNA sequence: TGTGCCTGGAGTGCAGGGCCCGGGGTTGGCTACACCTTC. Translated, it gives CAWSAGPGVGYTF. Using reference TRBV30 and TRBJ1-2 for the parts outside the CDR3, the full variable domain is SQTIHQWPATLVQPVGSPLSLECTVEGTSNPNLYWYRQAAGRGLQLLFYSVGIGQISSEVPQNLSASRPQDRQFILSSKKLLLSDSGFYLCAWSAGPGVGYTFGSGTRLTVV.

This clonotype was seen a handful of times. This chain connects TRBV5-6 to TRBJ2-7; the D gene is possibly TRBD1 (5 bases). This CDR3 is built from 15 residues. Looked up from germline, CDR1 is SGHDT and CDR2 is YYEEEE. V lost 0 bases and J lost 10, with 20 bases in between. CDR3 coding DNA: TGTGCCAGCAGCTTGGGTCCGGGTCTAGGGGTTCCACAGTACTTC. Its protein is CASSLGPGLGVPQYF.

There are many counts of this clonotype. The CDR3 sequence: CASSLSGYTDTQYF. CDR3 nucleotide sequence: TGTGCCAGCAGCTTAAGCGGGTACACAGATACGCAGTATTTT. The rearrangement links TRBV7-2 to TRBJ2-3; D is perhaps TRBD2 (6 bases). The V end lost 2 bases, the J end lost 2 bases, and 8 bases lay between the germline ends. CDR3 size: 14 residues. The germline CDR1 and CDR2 sequences are SGHTA and FQGNSA.